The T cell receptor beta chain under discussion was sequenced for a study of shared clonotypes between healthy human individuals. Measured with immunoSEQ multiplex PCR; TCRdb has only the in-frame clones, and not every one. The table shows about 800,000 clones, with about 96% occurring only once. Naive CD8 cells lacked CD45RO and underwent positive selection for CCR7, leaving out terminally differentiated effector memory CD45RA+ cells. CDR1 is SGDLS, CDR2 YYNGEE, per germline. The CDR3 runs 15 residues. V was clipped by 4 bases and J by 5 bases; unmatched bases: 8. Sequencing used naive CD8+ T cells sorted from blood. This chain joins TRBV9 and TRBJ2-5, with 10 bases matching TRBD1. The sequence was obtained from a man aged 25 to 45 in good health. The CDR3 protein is CASSPSTGGYETQYF. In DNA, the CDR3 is TGTGCCAGCAGCCCCTCGACAGGGGGCTATGAGACCCAGTACTTC.